These 29 T cell receptor beta chains originate from one sample sequenced in a study (dated by TCRdb to between 2014 and 2017). The library was prepared using 5' RACE. The data were produced on an Illumina MiSeq. The public reads were reprocessed in TCRdb via fastp at Q25 and MiXCR, keeping in-frame beta chains. Each CDR3 protein appears once, grouped with its most common genes and DNA. Here the sample has under 45,000 distinct CDR3 sequences; roughly 21% occur a single time. The ten largest make up roughly 3.7% of the sample. Cells that were CD4+CD25+CD127-/low were isolated as Tregs. The material sequenced was Tregs sorted from blood. The receptor set was obtained from a female donor with breast cancer.

This chain uses TRBV24-1 with TRBJ2-1; TRBD2 agrees at 14 bases. Germline trimming cut 4 bases from V and 5 bases from J; bases unmatched to any gene: 6. The germline V gene has CDR1 KGHDR and CDR2 SFDVKD. This CDR3 comprises 17 residues. CDR3 amino acids: CATSDRTSGRPHNEQFF. CDR3 nucleotides: TGTGCCACCAGTGACCGGACTAGCGGGAGGCCCCACAATGAGCAGTTCTTC.

This clonotype was seen repeatedly, ten times or more. This chain joins TRBV20-1 and TRBJ2-7; no clear D gene. Per germline, CDR1 DFQATT and CDR2 SNEGSKA (reference sequence). The CDR3 consists of 13 residues. The V end lost 6 bases, the J end lost 1 base, and 13 bases lay between the germline ends. This chain's CDR3 is CSAFDGGSYEQYF. CDR3 coding DNA: TGCAGTGCCTTCGACGGCGGTTCCTACGAGCAGTACTTC.

A few counts support this clonotype. The V and J genes are TRBV6-5 and TRBJ2-5; TRBD1 is a possible D gene (6 bases). Trimming took off 8 bases at V and 2 bases at J, with 12 bases between the two ends. The length of the CDR3 is 13 residues. In germline, CDR1 is MNHEY, CDR2 SVGAGI. The CDR3 bases are TGTGCCAGCGGTAGAGGGGGTCAAGAGACCCAGTACTTC. Amino acids: CASGRGGQETQYF.

This clonotype was observed a single time. A much bigger clone sits one base away, suggesting this may be a read error. The gene calls are TRBV7-3 and TRBJ1-2; weak D call: TRBD1 (5 bases). The CDR3 extends over 13 amino acids. Germline CDR1 SGHTA, CDR2 FQGTGA. Here the CDR3 reads CANSPGTGYGYTF. CDR3 bases: TGTGCCAACAGCCCGGGGACGGGCTATGGCTACACCTTC.

This clonotype was detected a few times. The chain links TRBV7-2 to TRBJ1-1, with 7 bases matching TRBD1. V shed 5 bases, J shed 0 bases, and the junction held 6 bases outside the gene matches. Germline V gene data show CDR1 as SGHTA and CDR2 as FQGNSA. The CDR3 extends over 15 amino acids. The CDR3 DNA is TGTGCCAGCAGCCCGGGACAGACCATGAACACTGAAGCTTTCTTT. The encoded protein is CASSPGQTMNTEAFF. The full variable domain, its missing parts supplied by reference TRBV7-2 and TRBJ1-1, is GAGVSQSPSNKVTEKGKDVELRCDPISGHTALYWYRQSLGQGLEFLIYFQGNSAPDKSGLPSDRFSAERTGGSVSTLTIQRTQQEDSAVYLCASSPGQTMNTEAFFGQGTRLTVV.

The table lists this clonotype with a few counts. This chain joins TRBV5-1 and TRBJ2-1, with D unresolved. Trimming removed 5 bases from V and 2 bases from J, with 11 bases in between. Looked up from germline, CDR1 is SGHRS and CDR2 is YFSETQ. The CDR3 extends over 14 amino acids. The DNA of the CDR3 is TGCGCCAGCAGTTTTTCACGGGCCTACAATGAGCAGTTCTTC. Translating it yields CASSFSRAYNEQFF. The whole variable domain, remainder taken from reference TRBV5-1 and TRBJ2-1, is KAGVTQTPRYLIKTRGQQVTLSCSPISGHRSVSWYQQTPGQGLQFLFEYFSETQRNKGNFPGRFSGRQFSNSRSEMNVSTLELGDSALYLCASSFSRAYNEQFFGPGTRLTVL.

In this sample, this clonotype turned up many times. The chain couples TRBV9 to TRBJ2-2; unclear D gene. Trimming took off 0 bases at V and 7 bases at J, with 16 bases between the two ends. The CDR3 is made up of 16 amino acids. Germline-derived CDR1 and CDR2 are SGDLS and YYNGEE. Here the CDR3 DNA reads TGTGCCAGCAGCGTAGGGGCCCTGATGGCGGTCGGGGAGCTGTTTTTT. It codes for CASSVGALMAVGELFF.

On this clonotype: Just one base apart from a much larger clone, this may be a read error. V usage is TRBV6-1 and J usage is TRBJ1-5, with no clear D. From germline, CDR1 is MNHNS and CDR2 SASEGT. The CDR3 spans 14 residues. CDR3 in amino acids: CTSSEGRAPQPQHF. The CDR3 DNA follows: TGTACCAGCAGTGAAGGGAGAGCACCTCAGCCCCAGCATTTT.

Worth noting for this clonotype: The conserved final phenylalanine or tryptophan is absent from the CDR3, which likely points to a read error. V gene TRBV9 combines with J gene TRBJ2-1, with 11 bases that match TRBD1. The CDR3 runs to 16 residues. Unmatched junction bases numbered 15, after V lost 7 bases and J lost 9 bases. Germline V gene lookup returns CDR1 SGDLS and CDR2 YYNGEE. The CDR3 DNA follows: TGTGCCAGCGGCGGAGTTGGGGACAGGGGGGCCCGTGAGCAGTTCTCC. Its protein product is CASGGVGDRGAREQFS.

The chain carries TRBV10-3 and TRBJ1-1; D call uncertain. V gave up 0 bases and J gave up 3 bases, with 8 bases separating them. CDR1 and CDR2 from the germline V gene are ENHRY and SYGVKD. The CDR3 contains 14 residues. The DNA of the CDR3 is TGTGCCATCAGTGAGTCCACAGAGGACACTGAAGCTTTCTTT. This sequence encodes CAISESTEDTEAFF.

This clonotype is medium-sized by share. The chain couples TRBV5-1 to TRBJ2-4; perhaps TRBD2 as D (6 bases). The CDR3 is made up of 13 amino acids. Trimming shortened V by 2 bases and J by 4 bases, and 7 bases separated the two germline ends. Germline CDR1 is SGHRS and CDR2 is YFSETQ. CDR3 residues: CASSLGGKNIQYF. The CDR3 DNA sequence: TGCGCCAGCAGCTTAGGAGGGAAAAACATTCAGTACTTC.

This clonotype was counted only a few times. The chain recombines TRBV20-1 with TRBJ1-2, with a possible D match to TRBD1 (5 bases). The ends were cut back, 1 base at V and 4 bases at J, with 13 bases in the middle. The CDR3 sequence is 14 residues long. From germline, CDR1 is DFQATT and CDR2 SNEGSKA (reference sequence). The CDR3 loop reads CSARGSGPLYGYTF. DNA of the CDR3: TGCAGTGCTAGAGGTTCGGGACCGCTCTATGGCTACACCTTC.

The rearrangement joins TRBV20-1 to TRBJ2-1; D gene unclear. Per the germline V gene, CDR1 is DFQATT and CDR2 is SNEGSKA (reference sequence). The V and J ends lost 1 base and 0 bases respectively, with 10 bases between them. The CDR3 covers 15 residues. CDR3 sequence (DNA): TGCAGTGCTAGAGGTCTCGCAAGCTCCTACAATGAGCAGTTCTTC. Translation gives CSARGLASSYNEQFF.

The chain links TRBV7-6 to TRBJ2-3; either TRBD1 or TRBD2 may supply D (7 bases each). Germline V lookup: CDR1 SGHVS, CDR2 FNYEAQ. V was clipped by 4 bases and J by 7 bases, with 18 bases between them. This CDR3 has 15 amino acids. The CDR3 DNA reads as TGTGCCAGCAGCTATTTCCAGGGGGGGGAGAATACGCAGTATTTT. Translating gives CASSYFQGGENTQYF.

The V gene is TRBV7-2, the J gene TRBJ2-3; D unclear. Trimming left V 1 base short and J 2 bases short, with 7 bases between. This CDR3 spans 14 amino acids. Looked up from germline, CDR1 is SGHTA and CDR2 is FQGNSA. As DNA, the CDR3 is TGTGCCAGCAGCTTAGGGTATTCCACAGATACGCAGTATTTT. Translation: CASSLGYSTDTQYF.

The chain links TRBV10-2 to TRBJ2-7; 12 bases match TRBD2. Germline CDR1 WSHSY, CDR2 SAAADI. Trimming took 9 bases from V and 1 from J; bases not matched to a gene: 4. The CDR3 is 14 amino acids. DNA for the CDR3: TGCGCCAGTAGGGGACTAGCGGGTTCCTACGAGCAGTACTTC. It encodes CASRGLAGSYEQYF.

J is TRBJ2-5 and V is TRBV20-1; D is unresolved. From germline, CDR1 is DFQATT and CDR2 SNEGSKA (reference sequence). Trimming cost V 4 bases and J 5 bases, with 14 bases left between them. The CDR3 is made up of 13 amino acids. The CDR3 protein is CSAIGPPWETQYF. The CDR3 DNA sequence: TGCAGTGCTATCGGCCCCCCCTGGGAGACCCAGTACTTC.

A note on this clonotype: The junction shows a germline mismatch at one end, possibly a read error. The J gene is TRBJ2-1, the V gene TRBV9; D not resolved. This CDR3 spans 13 amino acids. Germline V gene sequence: CDR1 SGDLS, CDR2 YYNGEE. CDR3 protein: CVSSVGLGNEQFF. DNA for the CDR3: TGTGTCAGCAGCGTAGGGTTGGGCAATGAGCAGTTCTTC.

There are a few counts of this clonotype. V is TRBV4-1 and J is TRBJ2-7, with 9 bases matching TRBD1. The CDR3 totals 17 residues. The ends lost 2 bases at V and 1 base at J; junction bases unmatched: 9. Germline V gives CDR1 MGHRA, CDR2 YSYEKL. CDR3 nucleotide sequence: TGCGCCAGCAGCCAATACCGGACAGGGGTAAAGTCCTACGAGCAGTACTTC. Its translation: CASSQYRTGVKSYEQYF.

This clonotype has a count of ten or more. V is TRBV6-6 and J is TRBJ2-7, with D unclear. CDR3 length equals 13 residues. With 6 bases removed from V and 2 bases from J, the gap between germline ends came to 11 bases. Germline V gene sequence: CDR1 MNHNY, CDR2 SVGAGI (reference sequence). The CDR3: CASRKDDPYEQYF. Written as DNA, the CDR3 is TGTGCCAGCAGAAAGGACGATCCCTACGAGCAGTACTTC.

This chain connects TRBV4-1 to TRBJ2-7; 8 nucleotides align to TRBD2. Germline values: CDR1 MGHRA, CDR2 YSYEKL. The CDR3 sequence is 17 residues long. Trimming at V came to 4 bases and at J to 0 bases, leaving 11 bases not matched to a gene. The CDR3 region is CASSPDETSAGSYEQYF. The CDR3 region has the DNA TGCGCCAGCAGCCCAGATGAGACTAGCGCCGGCTCCTACGAGCAGTACTTC.

This clonotype was seen many times. The genes are TRBV20-1 and TRBJ1-1; the D is unclear. Germline CDR1 DFQATT, CDR2 SNEGSKA (reference sequence). The V end was cut by 0 bases, the J end by 0 bases, with 11 bases between. This CDR3 contains 15 residues. The DNA for the CDR3 is TGCAGTGCTAGAGACGAGGTAACCATGAACACTGAAGCTTTCTTT. Its protein is CSARDEVTMNTEAFF.

The table lists this clonotype with a few counts. J is TRBJ2-4 and V is TRBV5-1; D unresolved. This CDR3 contains 14 residues. CDR1 and CDR2 from the germline V gene are SGHRS and YFSETQ. V shed 4 bases and J shed 6 bases, with 14 bases lying between them. The chain's CDR3 is CASSPTRPGNIQYF. CDR3 in DNA: TGCGCCAGCAGCCCGACACGTCCAGGAAACATTCAGTACTTC.

This clonotype was seen repeatedly, ten times or more. This chain joins TRBV7-6 and TRBJ2-1, with 13 bases lining up with TRBD2. Per the germline V gene, CDR1 is SGHVS and CDR2 is FNYEAQ. The CDR3 covers 17 residues. V lost 2 bases, J lost 8 bases, and 9 bases stayed unmatched. In nucleotides, the CDR3 is TGTGCCAGCAGCTTATTTACCGGGACTAGCGGGATCTATGAGCAGTTCTTC. This gives the protein CASSLFTGTSGIYEQFF. The whole variable domain, filled in from reference TRBV7-6 and TRBJ2-1, reads GAGVSQSPRYKVTKRGQDVALRCDPISGHVSLYWYRQALGQGPEFLTYFNYEAQQDKSGLPNDRFSAERPEGSISTLTIQRTEQRDSAMYRCASSLFTGTSGIYEQFFGPGTRLTVL.

Regarding this clonotype: A junction boundary mismatches the germline segment, possibly from a read error. The chain couples TRBV4-1 to TRBJ2-1; D is perhaps TRBD2 (6 bases). CDR3 length: 15 residues. Germline lookup yields CDR1 MGHRA and CDR2 YSYEKL. CDR3 DNA: TGCGCCAGCAGCCAGGAGGGGAGAACCTACAATGAGCAGCTCTTC. This codes for CASSQEGRTYNEQLF.

This clonotype was seen a few times. CDR3 sequence: CSVEPWDDYNEQFF. The DNA of the CDR3 is TGCAGCGTTGAACCATGGGACGACTACAATGAGCAGTTCTTC. J is TRBJ2-1 and V is TRBV29-1; D tentatively reads TRBD1 or TRBD2 (5 bases each). V was pared by 2 bases and J by 3 bases, with 11 bases between. Germline lookup yields CDR1 SQVTM and CDR2 ANQGSEA. CDR3 length: 14 residues.

This clonotype has just a few counts. V gene TRBV4-2 combines with J gene TRBJ2-1; maybe TRBD2 (6 bases). The length of the CDR3 is 14 residues. The V end was cut by 4 bases, the J end by 6 bases, with 13 bases between. Per the germline V gene, CDR1 is LGHNA and CDR2 is YNFKEQ. CDR3 sequence: CASSRPGDINEQFF. In nucleotides, the CDR3 is TGTGCCAGCAGCCGGCCGGGAGATATCAATGAGCAGTTCTTC.

Points on this clonotype: A much larger clone lies a single base off, so this may be a read error. This chain links TRBV12-3 or TRBV12-4 with TRBJ1-2; possible D gene TRBD1, 5 bases. The CDR3 spans 13 residues. V lost 7 bases and J lost 3, with 12 bases in between. CDR3 amino acids: CASTGTGYYGYTF. CDR3 nucleotide sequence: TGTGCCAGCACCGGGACCGGGTACTATGGCTACACCTTC.

Of note for this clonotype: A much larger clone sits a single nucleotide away, making a read error possible. The rearrangement joins TRBV4-1 to TRBJ1-4; no clear D gene. This CDR3 has 13 residues. Per germline, CDR1 MGHRA and CDR2 YSYEKL. In DNA form, the CDR3 reads TGCACCAGCAGCCAACTCGTCTTCGAAAAACTGTTTTTT. It specifies CTSSQLVFEKLFF.